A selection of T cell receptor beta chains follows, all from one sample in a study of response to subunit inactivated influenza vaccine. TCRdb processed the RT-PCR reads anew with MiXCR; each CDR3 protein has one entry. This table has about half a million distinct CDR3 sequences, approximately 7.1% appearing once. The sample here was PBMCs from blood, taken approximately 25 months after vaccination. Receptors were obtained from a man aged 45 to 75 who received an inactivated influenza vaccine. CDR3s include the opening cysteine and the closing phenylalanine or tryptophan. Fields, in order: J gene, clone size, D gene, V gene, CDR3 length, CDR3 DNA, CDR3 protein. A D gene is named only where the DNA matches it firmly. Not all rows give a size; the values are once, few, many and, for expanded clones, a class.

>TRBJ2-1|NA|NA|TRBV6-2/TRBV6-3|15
TGTGCCAGCAGACACAGCAGGAGCTCCTACAATGAGCAGTTCTTC
CASRHSRSSYNEQFF
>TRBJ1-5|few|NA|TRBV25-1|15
TGTGCCAGCAGTGGGGAACAGGAATGGGGGCAGCCCCAGCATTTT
CASSGEQEWGQPQHF
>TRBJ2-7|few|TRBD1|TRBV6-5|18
TGTGCCAGCAGTTACGGGGGACAGGGGGCCCTGCTCACCTACGAGCAGTACTTC
CASSYGGQGALLTYEQYF
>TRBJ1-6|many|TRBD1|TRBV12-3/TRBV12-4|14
TGTGCCAGCAGTCCGACAGGGGATCGGTCACCCCTCCACTTT
CASSPTGDRSPLHF
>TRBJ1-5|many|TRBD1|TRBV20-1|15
TGCAGTGCTAGAGTTTCAGACAGGGCAAGTCAGCCCCAGCATTTT
CSARVSDRASQPQHF
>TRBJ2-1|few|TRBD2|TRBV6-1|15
TGTGCCAGCAGTGAAGATCTAGCGGGAGGGAATGAGCAGTTCTTC
CASSEDLAGGNEQFF
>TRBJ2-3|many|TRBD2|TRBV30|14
TGTGCCTGGATTGAGGGAGGGCCCACAGATACGCAGTATTTT
CAWIEGGPTDTQYF
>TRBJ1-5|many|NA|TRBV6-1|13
TGTGCCAGCAGGTCACAGGTGAATCAGCCCCAGCATTTT
CASRSQVNQPQHF
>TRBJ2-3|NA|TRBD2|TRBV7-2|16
TGTGCCAGCAGCCCTTGGGGTAGCGGGGGATTGGTTACGCAGTATTTT
CASSPWGSGGLVTQYF
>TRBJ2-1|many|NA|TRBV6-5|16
TGTGCCAGCAGTTACTCGATCGGGGGATCCTACAATGAGCAGTTCTTC
CASSYSIGGSYNEQFF
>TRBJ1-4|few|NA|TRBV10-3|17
TGTGCCATCAGTGAGTCCTTAGGGACAAGGGTTAATGAAAAACTGTTTTTT
CAISESLGTRVNEKLFF
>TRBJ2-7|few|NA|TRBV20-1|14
TGCAGTGCTACCGCAGGTGGGAGGACCTACGAGCAGTACTTC
CSATAGGRTYEQYF
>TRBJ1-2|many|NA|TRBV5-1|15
TGCGCCAGCAGCGACCAAGGGGGAGGGAACTATGGCTACACCTTC
CASSDQGGGNYGYTF
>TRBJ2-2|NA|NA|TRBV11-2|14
TGTGCCAGCAGCTTAGGGGACCTCACCGGGGAGCTGTTTTTT
CASSLGDLTGELFF
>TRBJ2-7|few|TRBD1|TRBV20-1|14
TGCAGTGCTAGACATGGACAGGGGATCTACGAGCAGTACTTC
CSARHGQGIYEQYF
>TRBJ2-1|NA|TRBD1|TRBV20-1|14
TGCAGTGCTAGCGGGGACAGGGTAGACAATGAGCAGTTCTTC
CSASGDRVDNEQFF
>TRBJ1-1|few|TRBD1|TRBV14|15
TGTGCCAGCAGCCACTCGGGACAGTTAAACACTGAAGCTTTCTTT
CASSHSGQLNTEAFF
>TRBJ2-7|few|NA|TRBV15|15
TGTGCCACCAGCAAACATTCGGGCCAAACCCACGAGCAGTACTTC
CATSKHSGQTHEQYF
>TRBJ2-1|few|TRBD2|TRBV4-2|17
TGTGCCAGCAGCCAAGACCCAAGCGGGAGTAAACCCAATGAGCAGTTCTTC
CASSQDPSGSKPNEQFF
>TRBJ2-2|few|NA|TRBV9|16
TGTGCCAGCAGCGTAGGGTCTCAGGGACACACCGGGGAGCTGTTTTTT
CASSVGSQGHTGELFF
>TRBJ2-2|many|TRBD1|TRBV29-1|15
TGCAGCGTCGCGCTTAGACAGGGGGGCACCGGGGAGCTGTTTTTT
CSVALRQGGTGELFF
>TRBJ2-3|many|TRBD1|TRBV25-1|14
TGTGCCAGCAGTAAAGGGACAGGGACAGATACGCAGTATTTT
CASSKGTGTDTQYF
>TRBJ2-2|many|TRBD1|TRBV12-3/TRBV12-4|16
TGTGCCAGCAGCAAGGGGACAGGGATTAACACCGGGGAGCTGTTTTTT
CASSKGTGINTGELFF
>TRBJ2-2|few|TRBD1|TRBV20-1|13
TGCAGTGCTAAAGAGGGGGCGAACGGGGAGCTGTTTTTT
CSAKEGANGELFF
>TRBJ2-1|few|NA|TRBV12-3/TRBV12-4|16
TGTGCCAGCAGTTTAGTGGTTTGGAACAAAACCAATGAGCAGTTCTTC
CASSLVVWNKTNEQFF
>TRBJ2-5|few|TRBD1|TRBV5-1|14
TGCGCCAGCAGGGACAGGGAAATCCAAGAGACCCAGTACTTC
CASRDREIQETQYF
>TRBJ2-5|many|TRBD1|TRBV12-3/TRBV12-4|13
TGTGCCAGCGGACAGGATAACCAAAAGACCCAGTACTTC
CASGQDNQKTQYF
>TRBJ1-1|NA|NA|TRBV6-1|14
TGTGCCAGCAGGGCTGGAGACAGGAACACTGAAGCTTTCTTT
CASRAGDRNTEAFF
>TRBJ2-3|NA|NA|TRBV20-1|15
TGCAGTGCAAAGGACAGCGGTTTATACACAGATACGCAGTATTTT
CSAKDSGLYTDTQYF
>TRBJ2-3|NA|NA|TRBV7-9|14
TGTGCCAGCAGCTCTAGCCGGGGGAGGGATACGCAGTATTTT
CASSSSRGRDTQYF
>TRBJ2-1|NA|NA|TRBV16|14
TGTGCCAGCAGCCAATCTTATGGGATCAATGAGCAGTTCTTC
CASSQSYGINEQFF
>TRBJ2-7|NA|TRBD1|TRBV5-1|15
TGCGCCAGCAGCGAAACCGGGACAGGGTCCTACGAGCAGTACTTC
CASSETGTGSYEQYF
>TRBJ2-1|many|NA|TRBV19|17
TGTGCCAGTAGTCCCCCCCGGGGCAGTTCTTCCTACAATGAGCAGTTCTTC
CASSPPRGSSSYNEQFF
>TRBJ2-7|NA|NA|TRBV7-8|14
TGTGCCAGCAGCTTAGGACTAACGACCTACGAGCAGTACTTC
CASSLGLTTYEQYF
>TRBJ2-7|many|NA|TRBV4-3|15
TGCGCCAGCAGCCAAGACGCACAGCCATTCTACGAGCAGTACTTC
CASSQDAQPFYEQYF
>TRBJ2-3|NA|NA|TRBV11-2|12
TGTGCCAGCAGCTTATGGGTAGATACGCAGTATTTT
CASSLWVDTQYF